A single sample is the source of the 28 T cell receptor beta chains below, sequenced in a study of blood T cell repertoires in COVID-19. Here immunoSEQ multiplex PCR was the method, and the copy in TCRdb shows in-frame clones only, minus some. This table has 250,000 to 350,000 clones, around 90% appearing once. Material for sequencing was PBMCs or T cells enriched from blood (not recorded which). These receptors were taken from a woman in her forties or fifties who had recovered from COVID-19.

The rearrangement joins TRBV7-2 to TRBJ1-5; no clear D gene. V was clipped by 5 bases and J by 1 base, with 6 bases between them. Germline-derived CDR1 and CDR2 are SGHTA and FQGNSA. The CDR3 contains 13 residues. The CDR3 DNA is TGTGCCAGCAGCCCCGGGAGCAATCAGCCCCAGCATTTT. Translated: CASSPGSNQPQHF. The full variable domain, completed using reference TRBV7-2 and TRBJ1-5, is GAGVSQSPSNKVTEKGKDVELRCDPISGHTALYWYRQSLGQGLEFLIYFQGNSAPDKSGLPSDRFSAERTGGSVSTLTIQRTQQEDSAVYLCASSPGSNQPQHFGDGTRLSIL.

This rearrangement joins TRBV10-3 to TRBJ2-1; 11 positions agree with TRBD2. V was clipped by 3 bases and J by 7 bases; unmatched bases: 20. Per germline, CDR1 ENHRY and CDR2 SYGVKD. The length of the CDR3 is 20 residues. The CDR3 nucleotides are TGTGCCATCAGTGAATACGGACAGGGAAAGTTACTAGCGGGAGCAAATGAGCAGTTCTTC. Its translation: CAISEYGQGKLLAGANEQFF.

The chain joins TRBV9 to TRBJ1-1, with unresolved D. Germline V gene sequence: CDR1 SGDLS, CDR2 YYNGEE. CDR3 length: 16 amino acids. V was clipped by 3 bases and J by 1 base, with 16 bases between them. CDR3 in amino acids: CASSAERGYPNTEAFF. The DNA for the CDR3 is TGTGCCAGCAGCGCAGAGCGGGGATACCCGAACACTGAAGCTTTCTTT.

The chain couples TRBV24-1 to TRBJ2-1; TRBD1 aligns across 12 bases. CDR1 KGHDR and CDR2 SFDVKD come from the germline V gene. Unmatched junction bases numbered 9, after V lost 3 bases and J lost 7 bases. The CDR3 sequence is 17 residues long. CDR3 amino acids: CATSDKTPGQGANEQFF. CDR3 sequence (DNA): TGTGCCACCAGTGATAAAACACCGGGACAGGGGGCGAATGAGCAGTTCTTC.

The chain couples TRBV28 to TRBJ2-1; TRBD1 matches at 7 bases. V dropped 5 bases and J dropped 1; count of bases not matched to a gene: 5. CDR3 length equals 15 residues. Looked up from germline, CDR1 is MDHEN and CDR2 is SYDVKM. CDR3: CASSLQGVSYNEQFF. DNA for the CDR3: TGTGCCAGCAGTCTTCAGGGGGTTTCCTACAATGAGCAGTTCTTC. The whole variable domain, remainder taken from reference TRBV28 and TRBJ2-1, is DVKVTQSSRYLVKRTGEKVFLECVQDMDHENMFWYRQDPGLGLRLIYFSYDVKMKEKGDIPEGYSVSREKKERFSLILESASTNQTSMYLCASSLQGVSYNEQFFGPGTRLTVL.

The chain joins TRBV6-5 to TRBJ1-5; D gene uncertain. This CDR3 comprises 15 residues. From germline, CDR1 is MNHEY and CDR2 SVGAGI. V dropped 0 bases and J dropped 7 bases, with 13 bases sitting between them. CDR3 protein: CASSYSRGPDQPQHF. The CDR3 DNA reads as TGTGCCAGCAGTTACTCGAGAGGGCCCGACCAGCCCCAGCATTTT.

This clone appeared a single time. This sequence joins TRBV9 and TRBJ2-3, with TRBD2 as a possible D gene (6 bases). This CDR3 has 17 amino acids. V gave up 4 bases and J gave up 0 bases, with 18 bases separating them. Per the germline V gene, CDR1 is SGDLS and CDR2 is YYNGEE. The CDR3 loop reads CASSPTITGASTDTQYF. The CDR3 DNA reads as TGTGCCAGCAGCCCCACGATCACGGGAGCGAGCACAGATACGCAGTATTTT.

The chain combines TRBV27 with TRBJ1-2, with D perhaps matching TRBD1 (6 bases). V lost 3 bases and J lost 6, with 11 bases in between. The CDR3 is 13 amino acids. Germline-derived CDR1 and CDR2 are MNHEY and SMNVEV (reference sequence). The CDR3 DNA follows: TGTGCCAGCAGTTTTGGCAGGGGAGATGGCTACACCTTC. Amino acid sequence: CASSFGRGDGYTF.

The chain has TRBV4-2 and TRBJ2-1; perhaps TRBD1 as D (5 bases). Between the trimmed V and J ends, which lost 2 bases and 4 bases, there was a span of 15 bases. There are 16 residues in the CDR3. Germline CDR1 LGHNA, CDR2 YNFKEQ. The CDR3 sequence is CASSQTYGGAYNEQFF. As DNA, the CDR3 is TGTGCCAGCAGCCAAACCTACGGTGGGGCGTACAATGAGCAGTTCTTC.

The chain joins TRBV19 to TRBJ1-1; D remains ambiguous. V was shortened by 7 bases and J by 1 base, with 10 bases between the two germline ends. CDR1 is LNHDA, CDR2 SQIVND, per germline (reference sequence). The length of the CDR3 is 13 residues. The CDR3, as DNA: TGTGCCAGTAACCCGCCAGGGAACACTGAAGCTTTCTTT. It codes for CASNPPGNTEAFF.

V gene TRBV30 combines with J gene TRBJ1-1, with no clear D. The CDR3 covers 12 residues. Germline V gives CDR1 GTSNPN, CDR2 SVGIG (reference sequence). With 3 bases removed from V and 1 base from J, the gap between germline ends came to 6 bases. The CDR3 coding sequence is TGTGCCTGGAGATTCGGGAACACTGAAGCTTTCTTT. Translation: CAWRFGNTEAFF.

The chain joins TRBV10-1 to TRBJ1-1, with a weak D call TRBD1 (6 bases). The V and J ends lost 3 bases and 5 bases respectively, with 16 bases between them. This CDR3 contains 15 residues. Germline-derived CDR1 and CDR2 are WNHNN and SYGVQD (reference sequence). CDR3 protein: CASSERRGRGTEAFF. Here the CDR3 DNA reads TGCGCCAGCAGTGAACGGCGGGGGCGAGGAACTGAAGCTTTCTTT.

This clone appeared once. V is TRBV6-6 and J is TRBJ1-2; D gene unclear. The germline V gene encodes CDR1 MNHNY and CDR2 SVGAGI (reference sequence). The CDR3 has 13 residues. V lost 4 bases and J lost 8, with 14 bases in between. CDR3 loop: CASSLKTGGGYTF. The CDR3 DNA is TGTGCCAGCAGTTTGAAGACCGGAGGGGGCTACACCTTC.

The chain carries TRBV24-1 and TRBJ1-1; TRBD1 aligns across 8 bases. This CDR3 has 18 residues. V shed 4 bases and J 4 bases; nucleotides not matched to a gene: 16. The germline CDR1 and CDR2 sequences are KGHDR and SFDVKD. CDR3 in amino acids: CATSDSGQGARGGTEAFF. CDR3 sequence (DNA): TGTGCCACCAGTGACAGCGGACAGGGAGCGCGTGGGGGCACTGAAGCTTTCTTT.

V gene TRBV28 combines with J gene TRBJ1-1, with D unclear. This CDR3 contains 14 residues. V was trimmed by 3 bases and J by 5 bases, leaving 13 bases between them. The germline V gene has CDR1 MDHEN and CDR2 SYDVKM. The CDR3 spells CASSFSAGVTEAFF. The CDR3 DNA reads as TGTGCCAGCAGTTTTTCCGCCGGAGTAACTGAAGCTTTCTTT. The variable domain in full, completed from reference TRBV28 and TRBJ1-1, reads DVKVTQSSRYLVKRTGEKVFLECVQDMDHENMFWYRQDPGLGLRLIYFSYDVKMKEKGDIPEGYSVSREKKERFSLILESASTNQTSMYLCASSFSAGVTEAFFGQGTRLTVV.

The gene calls are TRBV11-2 and TRBJ2-1; D perhaps matches TRBD2 (5 bases). CDR1 is SGHAT, CDR2 FQNNGV, per germline. V was pared by 6 bases and J by 4 bases, with 10 bases between. The CDR3 consists of 13 residues. The CDR3 sequence is CASRDSDYNEQFF. CDR3 nucleotide sequence: TGTGCCAGCAGAGATAGCGATTACAATGAGCAGTTCTTC.

The chain joins TRBV7-8 to TRBJ2-1, with 8 bases lining up with TRBD1. The germline V gene encodes CDR1 SGHVS and CDR2 FQNEAQ. The V and J ends lost 4 bases and 8 bases, in that order; junction bases with no gene match: 4. The CDR3 is 13 amino acids. CDR3 DNA: TGTGCCAGCAGCTGGGGACAGGTCTATGAGCAGTTCTTC. It specifies CASSWGQVYEQFF.

The rearrangement uses TRBV7-8 and TRBJ1-5; D is undetermined. CDR1 SGHVS and CDR2 FQNEAQ come from the germline V gene. This CDR3 has 14 amino acids. The ends were cut back, 4 bases at V and 1 base at J, with 8 bases in the middle. CDR3: CASSSQSSNQPQHF. The CDR3 coding sequence is TGTGCCAGCAGCTCCCAGTCGAGCAATCAGCCCCAGCATTTT.

This clone appeared once. The rearrangement uses TRBV28 and TRBJ1-5; TRBD1 aligns across 9 bases. The V segment lost 6 bases and the J segment 4 bases; nucleotides outside the gene matches: 19. CDR3 length: 19 amino acids. Looked up from germline, CDR1 is MDHEN and CDR2 is SYDVKM. CDR3 residues: CASSLIKLGDRAQNQPQHF. For the CDR3, the DNA is TGTGCCAGCAGCCTTATCAAACTGGGGGACAGGGCCCAAAATCAGCCCCAGCATTTT.

The V call is TRBV12-5, the J call TRBJ2-1; 16 bases are a match to TRBD2. CDR3 length: 18 residues. J lost 8 bases, V lost 4 bases, and 11 bases had no gene match. CDR1 is LGHNT and CDR2 is FRNRAP in the germline V gene. The CDR3 sequence: CASGWAGTSGRAKYEQFF. CDR3 nucleotides: TGTGCTAGTGGTTGGGCCGGGACTAGCGGGAGGGCCAAGTATGAGCAGTTCTTC.

The V gene is TRBV6-2 or TRBV6-3, the J gene TRBJ1-5, with TRBD1 matching 7 bases. The CDR3 contains 19 residues. V lost 6 bases, J lost 3 bases, and 20 bases stayed unmatched. From germline, CDR1 is MNHEY and CDR2 SVGEGT. The CDR3, as DNA: TGTGCCAGCAGCCCGGGAACCTTTCCTCACGACAGGGCCAATCAGCCCCAGCATTTT. Amino acid sequence: CASSPGTFPHDRANQPQHF.

V and J are TRBV7-6 and TRBJ2-2; D uncertain. The germline V gene has CDR1 SGHVS and CDR2 FNYEAQ. With 6 bases removed from V and 6 bases from J, the gap between germline ends came to 8 bases. The CDR3 has 12 residues. CDR3 sequence reads: CASRLNSGELFF. CDR3 coding DNA: TGTGCCAGCAGACTAAACTCCGGGGAGCTGTTTTTT. Supplemented by reference TRBV7-6 and TRBJ2-2, the full variable domain reads GAGVSQSPRYKVTKRGQDVALRCDPISGHVSLYWYRQALGQGPEFLTYFNYEAQQDKSGLPNDRFSAERPEGSISTLTIQRTEQRDSAMYRCASRLNSGELFFGEGSRLTVL.

This clone was seen only a few times. This sequence joins TRBV28 and TRBJ1-5, with a possible D match to TRBD1 (6 bases). The CDR3 is 15 residues long. Germline V CDR1 and CDR2: MDHEN, SYDVKM. Trimming removed 6 bases at V and 2 bases at J, with 14 bases between. The CDR3 protein is CASRQKGVGNQPQHF. The CDR3 nucleotides are TGTGCCAGCAGGCAAAAGGGGGTGGGCAATCAGCCCCAGCATTTT.

V is TRBV27 and J is TRBJ1-1; tentative D call: TRBD1 (6 bases). This CDR3 comprises 14 residues. CDR1 and CDR2 from the germline V gene are MNHEY and SMNVEV (reference sequence). Trimming cost V 6 bases and J 2 bases, with 13 bases left between them. CDR3: CASRITGSNTEAFF. In nucleotides, the CDR3 is TGTGCCAGCAGAATTACAGGGTCCAACACTGAAGCTTTCTTT.

This sequence joins TRBV4-2 and TRBJ1-3, with no clear D. V shed 0 bases and J shed 7 bases, with 13 bases lying between them. CDR1 and CDR2 (germline): LGHNA, YNFKEQ. The CDR3 is made up of 15 amino acids. This CDR3 is CASSQDFIVSNTIYF. The CDR3 DNA is TGTGCCAGCAGCCAAGACTTCATTGTGAGCAACACCATATATTTT.

Points on this clone: One base away lies a much larger clone, so this may be a sequencing read error. This specimen includes other DNA sequences encoding the same CDR3. The chain combines TRBV7-2 with TRBJ1-1, with D tentatively TRBD1 (5 bases). V lost 2 bases and J lost 2, with 6 bases in between. The CDR3 totals 13 residues. Germline loops: CDR1 SGHTA, CDR2 FQGNSA. The CDR3: CASSLQGNTEAFF. The CDR3 coding sequence is TGTGCCAGCAGCTTACAGGGTAACACTGAAGCTTTCTTT.

The genes are TRBV28 and TRBJ2-5; a possible D gene is TRBD2 (7 bases). The germline CDR1 and CDR2 sequences are MDHEN and SYDVKM. Deletions cut 2 bases from V and 4 bases from J, with 8 bases between. The CDR3 contains 13 residues. In nucleotides, the CDR3 is TGTGCCAGCAGTTTAGGGGGGGCAGAGACCCAGTACTTC. This gives the protein CASSLGGAETQYF. Using reference TRBV28 and TRBJ2-5 for the parts outside the CDR3, the full variable domain is DVKVTQSSRYLVKRTGEKVFLECVQDMDHENMFWYRQDPGLGLRLIYFSYDVKMKEKGDIPEGYSVSREKKERFSLILESASTNQTSMYLCASSLGGAETQYFGPGTRLLVL.

This clone has a handful of counts. CDR3 residues: CASRRDTPGYTF. CDR3 coding DNA: TGTGCCAGCAGGAGGGATACGCCTGGCTACACCTTC. The gene calls are TRBV28 and TRBJ1-2; no reliable D call. The CDR3 is 12 residues long. Germline CDR1 and CDR2: MDHEN and SYDVKM. The V end lost 6 bases, the J end lost 7 bases, and 12 bases lay between the germline ends.